This TCR beta chain is drawn from a study of immune characterization of retroperitoneal liposarcoma. TCRdb re-called the PCR reads through MiXCR, storing one row per CDR3 protein. The sample carries 10,000 or so distinct CDR3 sequences, around 26% recorded once. Germline loops: CDR1 SGHVS, CDR2 FQNEAQ. The CDR3 extends over 16 amino acids. Unmatched junction bases numbered 15, after V lost 6 bases and J lost 7 bases. This clonotype occurred a few times. Material: tumor tissue. The gene calls are TRBV7-8 and TRBJ2-3, with TRBD2 matching over 8 bases. The sequence derives from a male donor with retroperitoneal liposarcoma. In nucleotides, the CDR3 is TGTGCCAGCAGGAAACAAGCGGGAGCTGATCTATATACGCAGTATTTT. It translates to CASRKQAGADLYTQYF.